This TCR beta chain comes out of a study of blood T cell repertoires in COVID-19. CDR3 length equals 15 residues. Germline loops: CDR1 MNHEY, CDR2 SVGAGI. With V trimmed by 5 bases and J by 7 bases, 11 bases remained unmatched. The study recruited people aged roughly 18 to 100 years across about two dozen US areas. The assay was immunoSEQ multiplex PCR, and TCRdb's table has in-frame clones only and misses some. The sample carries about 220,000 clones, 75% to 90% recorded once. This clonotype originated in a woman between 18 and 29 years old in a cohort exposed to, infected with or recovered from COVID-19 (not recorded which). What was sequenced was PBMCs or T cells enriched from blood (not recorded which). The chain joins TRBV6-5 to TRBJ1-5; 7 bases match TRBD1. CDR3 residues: CASSHDITGDQPQHF. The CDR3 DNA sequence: TGTGCCAGCAGTCACGATATCACAGGGGACCAGCCCCAGCATTTT.